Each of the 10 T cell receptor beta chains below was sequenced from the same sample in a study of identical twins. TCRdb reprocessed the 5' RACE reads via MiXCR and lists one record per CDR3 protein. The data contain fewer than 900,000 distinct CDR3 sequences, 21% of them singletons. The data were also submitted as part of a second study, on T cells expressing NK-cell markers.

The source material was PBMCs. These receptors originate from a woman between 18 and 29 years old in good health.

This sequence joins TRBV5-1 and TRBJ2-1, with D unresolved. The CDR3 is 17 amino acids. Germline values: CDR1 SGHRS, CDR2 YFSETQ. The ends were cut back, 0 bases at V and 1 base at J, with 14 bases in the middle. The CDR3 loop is CASSLERASTSYNEQFF. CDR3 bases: TGCGCCAGCAGCTTGGAAAGGGCTAGTACATCCTACAATGAGCAGTTCTTC.

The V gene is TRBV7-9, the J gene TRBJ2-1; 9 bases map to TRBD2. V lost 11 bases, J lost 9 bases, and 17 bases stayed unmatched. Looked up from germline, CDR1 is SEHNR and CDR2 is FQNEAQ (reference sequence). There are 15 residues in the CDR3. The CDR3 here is CAYWGASGIQGEQFF. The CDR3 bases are TGTGCCTATTGGGGGGCTAGCGGGATACAGGGTGAGCAGTTCTTC.

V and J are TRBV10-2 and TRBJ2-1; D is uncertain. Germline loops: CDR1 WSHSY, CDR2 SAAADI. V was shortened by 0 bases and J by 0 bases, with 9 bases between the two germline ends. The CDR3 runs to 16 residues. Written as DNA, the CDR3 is TGCGCCAGCAGTGAGTCAGGGCGTAGCTCCTACAATGAGCAGTTCTTC. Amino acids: CASSESGRSSYNEQFF.

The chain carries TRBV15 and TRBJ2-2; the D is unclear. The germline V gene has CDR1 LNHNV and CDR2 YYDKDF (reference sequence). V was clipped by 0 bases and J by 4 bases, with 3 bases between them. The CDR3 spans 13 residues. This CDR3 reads CATSRESTGELFF. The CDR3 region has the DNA TGTGCCACCAGCAGAGAAAGCACCGGGGAGCTGTTTTTT.

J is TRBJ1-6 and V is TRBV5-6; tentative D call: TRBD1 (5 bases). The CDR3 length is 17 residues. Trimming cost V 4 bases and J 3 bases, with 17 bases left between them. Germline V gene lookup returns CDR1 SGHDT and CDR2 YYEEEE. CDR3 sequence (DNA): TGTGCCAGCAGCATGATTTCGGGGGTGAACTATAATTCACCCCTCCACTTT. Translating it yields CASSMISGVNYNSPLHF.

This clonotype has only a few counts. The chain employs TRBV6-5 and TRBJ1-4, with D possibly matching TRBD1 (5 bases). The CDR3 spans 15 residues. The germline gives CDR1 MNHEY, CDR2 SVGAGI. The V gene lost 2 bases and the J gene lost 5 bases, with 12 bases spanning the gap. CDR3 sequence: CASSYGTGPNEKLFF. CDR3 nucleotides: TGTGCCAGCAGTTACGGGACTGGCCCAAATGAAAAACTGTTTTTT.

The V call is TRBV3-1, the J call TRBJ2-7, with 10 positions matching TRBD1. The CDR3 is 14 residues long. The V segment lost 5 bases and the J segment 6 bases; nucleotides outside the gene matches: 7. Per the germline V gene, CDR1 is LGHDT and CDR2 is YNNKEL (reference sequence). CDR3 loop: CASSYRDRGPEQYF. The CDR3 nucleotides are TGTGCCAGCAGCTACCGGGACAGGGGACCCGAGCAGTACTTC.

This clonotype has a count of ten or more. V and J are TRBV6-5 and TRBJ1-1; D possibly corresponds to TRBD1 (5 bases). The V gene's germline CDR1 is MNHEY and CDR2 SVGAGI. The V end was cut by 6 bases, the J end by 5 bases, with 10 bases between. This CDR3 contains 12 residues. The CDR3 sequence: CASRSWGTEAFF. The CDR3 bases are TGTGCCAGCAGGAGTTGGGGGACTGAAGCTTTCTTT.

CDR3 sequence: CASSLREFTDTQYF. CDR3 sequence (DNA): TGTGCCAGCAGCCTCCGGGAGTTCACAGATACGCAGTATTTT. The chain joins TRBV5-4 to TRBJ2-3; a possible D gene is TRBD2 (6 bases). V dropped 4 bases and J dropped 2 bases, with 11 bases sitting between them. This CDR3 is built from 14 residues. Germline lookup yields CDR1 SGHNT and CDR2 YYREEE (reference sequence). Looking up the rest from reference TRBV5-4 and TRBJ2-3 gives the full variable domain: ETGVTQSPTHLIKTRGQQVTLRCSSQSGHNTVSWYQQALGQGPQFIFQYYREEENGRGNFPPRFSGLQFPNYSSELNVNALELDDSALYLCASSLREFTDTQYFGPGTRLTVL.

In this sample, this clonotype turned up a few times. The chain's CDR3 is CASSYIAGVFNEQFF. The CDR3 DNA follows: TGTGCCAGCAGTTATATAGCGGGAGTGTTCAATGAGCAGTTCTTC. The rearrangement links TRBV27 to TRBJ2-1; 9 bases line up with TRBD2. After removal of 4 bases from V and 6 bases from J, the junction contained 7 bases not matched to a gene. This CDR3 region has 15 residues. The germline V gene has CDR1 MNHEY and CDR2 SMNVEV (reference sequence).